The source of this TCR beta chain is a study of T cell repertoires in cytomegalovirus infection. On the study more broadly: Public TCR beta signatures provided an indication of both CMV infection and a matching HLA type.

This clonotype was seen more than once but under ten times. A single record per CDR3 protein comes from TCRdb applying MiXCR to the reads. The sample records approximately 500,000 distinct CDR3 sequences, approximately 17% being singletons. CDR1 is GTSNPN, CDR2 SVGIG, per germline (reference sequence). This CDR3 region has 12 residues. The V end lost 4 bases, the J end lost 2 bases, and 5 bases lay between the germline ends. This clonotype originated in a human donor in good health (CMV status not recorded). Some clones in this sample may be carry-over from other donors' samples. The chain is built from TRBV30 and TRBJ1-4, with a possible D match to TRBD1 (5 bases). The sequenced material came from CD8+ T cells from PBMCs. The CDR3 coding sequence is TGTGCCTGGACAGGGACTAATGAAAAACTGTTTTTT. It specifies CAWTGTNEKLFF.